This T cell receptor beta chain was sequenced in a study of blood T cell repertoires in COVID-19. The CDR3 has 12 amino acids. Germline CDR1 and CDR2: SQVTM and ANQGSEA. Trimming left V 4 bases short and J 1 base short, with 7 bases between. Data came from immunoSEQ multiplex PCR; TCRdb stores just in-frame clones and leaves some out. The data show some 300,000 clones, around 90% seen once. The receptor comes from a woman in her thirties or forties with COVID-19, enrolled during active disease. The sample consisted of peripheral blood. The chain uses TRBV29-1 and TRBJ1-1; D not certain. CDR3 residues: CSVVVANTEAFF. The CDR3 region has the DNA TGCAGCGTTGTGGTGGCGAACACTGAAGCTTTCTTT.